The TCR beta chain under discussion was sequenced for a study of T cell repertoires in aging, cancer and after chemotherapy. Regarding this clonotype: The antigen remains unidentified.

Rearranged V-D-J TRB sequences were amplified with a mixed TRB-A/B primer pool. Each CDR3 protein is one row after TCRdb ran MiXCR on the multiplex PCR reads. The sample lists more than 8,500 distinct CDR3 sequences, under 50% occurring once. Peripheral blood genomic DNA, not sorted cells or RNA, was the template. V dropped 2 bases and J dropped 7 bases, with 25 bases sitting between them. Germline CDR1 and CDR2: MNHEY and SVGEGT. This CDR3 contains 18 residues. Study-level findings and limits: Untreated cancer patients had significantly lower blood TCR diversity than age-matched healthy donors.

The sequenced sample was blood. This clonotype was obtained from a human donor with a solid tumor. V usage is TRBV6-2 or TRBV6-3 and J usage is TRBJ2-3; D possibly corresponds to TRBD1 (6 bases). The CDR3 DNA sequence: TGTGCCAGCAGTTACGTCTCCCCGGGTACGGACAGTAGGCATACGCAGTATTTT. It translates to CASSYVSPGTDSRHTQYF.